This TCR beta chain originates from a study of T-cell reconstitution after alpha-beta-depleted transplantation in children. Construction of the TCRbeta library involved unique molecular identifiers. In TCRdb, the PCR reads were re-called with MiXCR into one record per CDR3 protein. The data show 360,000 or so distinct CDR3 sequences, roughly 20% seen once. This clonotype was detected ten times or more. CDR1 LGHNA and CDR2 YSLEER come from the germline V gene. Germline trimming cut 1 base from V and 3 bases from J; bases unmatched to any gene: 13. The length of the CDR3 is 19 residues. The chain is built from TRBV4-3 and TRBJ2-7, with 12 bases aligning to TRBD2. This TCR was sampled from a human donor who donated a stem cell graft to a child with acute myeloid leukemia. This specimen consisted of PBMCs from the stem cell graft donor, obtained from the stem cell graft. This CDR3 reads CASSQGLAGVVLGDYEQYF. CDR3 nucleotides: TGCGCCAGCAGCCAAGGACTAGCGGGAGTTGTTCTCGGGGACTACGAGCAGTACTTC.